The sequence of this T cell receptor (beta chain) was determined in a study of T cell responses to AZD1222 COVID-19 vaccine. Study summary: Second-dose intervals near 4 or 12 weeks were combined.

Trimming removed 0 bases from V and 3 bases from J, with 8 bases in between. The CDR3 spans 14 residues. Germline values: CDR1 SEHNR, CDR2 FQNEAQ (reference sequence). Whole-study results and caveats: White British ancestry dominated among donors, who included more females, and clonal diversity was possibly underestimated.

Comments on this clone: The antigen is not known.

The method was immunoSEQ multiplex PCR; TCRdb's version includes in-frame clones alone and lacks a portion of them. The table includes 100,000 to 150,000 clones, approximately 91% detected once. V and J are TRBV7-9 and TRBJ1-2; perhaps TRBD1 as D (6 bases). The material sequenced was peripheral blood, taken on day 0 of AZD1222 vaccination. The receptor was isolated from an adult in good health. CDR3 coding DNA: TGTGCCAGCAGCTTAGCAACAGGGCACTATGGCTACACCTTC. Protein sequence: CASSLATGHYGYTF.